Presented here are 23 T cell receptor beta chains from one specimen sequenced in a study of T cell repertoires in cytomegalovirus infection. TCRdb processed the reads anew with MiXCR; each CDR3 protein has one entry. The sample has roughly 860,000 distinct CDR3 sequences; 32% are singletons. These receptors have no known antigen. The source was cultured CD8+ T cells from PBMCs, collected from culture after CMV antigen stimulation. These receptors were obtained from a human donor in good health (CMV status not recorded). Some clones in this sample may be carry-over from other donors' samples.

This chain joins TRBV7-9 and TRBJ2-7; tentatively, D is TRBD1 (5 bases). Germline assignment: CDR1 SEHNR and CDR2 FQNEAQ (reference sequence). With 1 base removed from V and 6 bases from J, the gap between germline ends came to 16 bases. There are 15 residues in the CDR3. The CDR3, as DNA: TGTGCCAGCAGCTTAGTCGGTCCAGGGAAGGGCGAGCAGTACTTC. Its translation: CASSLVGPGKGEQYF. The full variable domain, rest sourced from reference TRBV7-9 and TRBJ2-7, is DTGVSQNPRHKITKRGQNVTFRCDPISEHNRLYWYRQTLGQGPEFLTYFQNEAQLEKSRLLSDRFSAERPKGSFSTLEIQRTEQGDSAMYLCASSLVGPGKGEQYFGPGTRLTVT.

The gene calls are TRBV6-5 and TRBJ2-1, with TRBD2 matching 8 bases. Per germline, CDR1 MNHEY and CDR2 SVGAGI. This CDR3 spans 16 amino acids. Trimming cost V 2 bases and J 6 bases; bases outside gene matches: 9. The CDR3 spells CASSYGGTRRSNEQFF. CDR3 in DNA: TGTGCCAGCAGTTACGGAGGGACTAGACGATCCAATGAGCAGTTCTTC.

The CDR3 protein is CASSYADGSEQYF. In nucleotides, the CDR3 is TGTGCCAGCAGTTACGCGGACGGTAGCGAGCAGTACTTC. The chain joins TRBV6-5 to TRBJ2-7, with D unclear. Trimming pared 2 bases from V and 6 bases from J, leaving 11 bases between. This CDR3 is built from 13 residues. Germline CDR1 is MNHEY and CDR2 is SVGAGI.

The sample holds many counts of this clonotype. The V and J genes are TRBV7-3 and TRBJ1-1, with 9 positions matching TRBD1. After removal of 3 bases from V and 4 bases from J, the junction contained 15 bases not matched to a gene. CDR3 length equals 18 residues. Germline V gene sequence: CDR1 SGHTA, CDR2 FQGTGA. The CDR3 reads CASSFSGTGLLLPTEAFF. Here the CDR3 DNA reads TGTGCCAGCAGCTTCTCCGGGACAGGGTTACTATTGCCCACTGAAGCTTTCTTT.

This clonotype was counted a few times. In DNA form, the CDR3 reads TGCAGTGCTAGGACCCGGGGATACCTCTATGGCTACACCTTC. Its translation: CSARTRGYLYGYTF. The gene calls are TRBV20-1 and TRBJ1-2; D is unclear. The V end lost 3 bases, the J end lost 4 bases, and 15 bases lay between the germline ends. There are 14 residues in the CDR3. Germline V gene data show CDR1 as DFQATT and CDR2 as SNEGSKA (reference sequence).

This clonotype was counted between two and nine times. The chain couples TRBV28 to TRBJ1-1; D is undetermined. This CDR3 spans 15 amino acids. Trimming cost V 2 bases and J 0 bases, with 10 bases left between them. Germline V gives CDR1 MDHEN, CDR2 SYDVKM. CDR3 DNA: TGTGCCAGCAGTTTAAGGAGACTCCTGAACACTGAAGCTTTCTTT. Translating gives CASSLRRLLNTEAFF.

This clonotype has at least ten counts. The J gene is TRBJ2-3, the V gene TRBV7-2; 10 bases fit TRBD2. V shed 6 bases, J shed 5 bases, and the junction held 8 bases outside the gene matches. Germline CDR1 SGHTA, CDR2 FQGNSA. The CDR3 is made up of 15 amino acids. Written as DNA, the CDR3 is TGTGCCAGCAGTCCCAGCGGGGGGGCTGGAGATACGCAGTATTTT. It specifies CASSPSGGAGDTQYF.

V gene TRBV19 combines with J gene TRBJ1-1; no clear D. From germline, CDR1 is LNHDA and CDR2 SQIVND (reference sequence). V lost 5 bases and J 8 bases, leaving 18 bases between the germline ends. This CDR3 has 14 residues. CDR3 in amino acids: CASSRLEGVYEAFF. CDR3 nucleotide sequence: TGTGCCAGTAGTCGTCTCGAAGGAGTTTACGAAGCTTTCTTT.

This clonotype came up a few times. This rearrangement joins TRBV7-2 to TRBJ2-3; a possible D gene is TRBD1 (5 bases). Deletions cut 3 bases from V and 0 bases from J, with 19 bases between. Germline V CDR1 and CDR2: SGHTA, FQGNSA. The CDR3 has 18 residues. CDR3 sequence (DNA): TGTGCCAGCAGCTTTGGCCCCTCGACAGTCCCTAGCACAGATACGCAGTATTTT. Translated, it gives CASSFGPSTVPSTDTQYF.

This clonotype was seen more than once but under ten times. One end of the junction fails to match germline, which may point to a read error. The rearrangement uses TRBV7-6 and TRBJ2-2, with D unresolved. This CDR3 has 12 residues. Germline loops: CDR1 SGHVS, CDR2 FNYEAQ. CDR3 region: CASTSPTGELFF. For the CDR3, the DNA is TGTGCTAGCACCAGCCCCACCGGGGAGCTGTTTTTT.

The chain carries TRBV20-1 and TRBJ1-5; D perhaps matches TRBD1 (6 bases). V was cut by 3 bases and J by 2 bases, with 11 bases left in between. CDR1 DFQATT and CDR2 SNEGSKA come from the germline V gene (reference sequence). This CDR3 comprises 14 residues. The CDR3 reads CSASEGVGNQPQHF. Written as DNA, the CDR3 is TGCAGTGCTAGTGAGGGGGTAGGCAATCAGCCCCAGCATTTT.

The J gene is TRBJ1-2, the V gene TRBV7-8, with D perhaps matching TRBD1 (5 bases). The V and J ends lost 3 bases and 6 bases respectively, with 14 bases between them. The CDR3 length is 14 residues. Germline CDR1 and CDR2: SGHVS and FQNEAQ. The CDR3 is CASSFLRGSDGYTF. The CDR3 region has the DNA TGTGCCAGCAGCTTTCTTAGGGGCTCGGATGGCTACACCTTC.

The rearrangement joins TRBV19 to TRBJ2-1; D is perhaps TRBD1 (6 bases). The CDR3 is 16 amino acids. The V gene lost 3 bases and the J gene lost 7 bases, with 19 bases spanning the gap. CDR1 is LNHDA and CDR2 is SQIVND in the germline V gene (reference sequence). The CDR3 coding sequence is TGTGCCAGTAGTATTGTGTGGGGGCTCACAAGGAATGAGCAGTTCTTC. Its protein product is CASSIVWGLTRNEQFF.

The rearrangement uses TRBV10-3 and TRBJ2-7; no reliable D call. CDR3 length: 11 residues. Germline V gene sequence: CDR1 ENHRY, CDR2 SYGVKD. V was clipped by 7 bases and J by 6 bases, with 10 bases between them. CDR3 DNA: TGTGCCATCATCCGCGACGGCGAGCAGTACTTC. Residues: CAIIRDGEQYF.

This chain uses TRBV6-2 or TRBV6-3 with TRBJ1-6; D is undetermined. The CDR3 spans 13 residues. The ends were cut back, 8 bases at V and 9 bases at J, with 14 bases in the middle. Germline CDR1 reads MNHEY; CDR2 reads SVGEGT. This chain's CDR3 is CASVNWPTSPLHF. The CDR3 region has the DNA TGTGCCAGCGTAAACTGGCCCACTTCACCCCTCCACTTT.

The chain employs TRBV20-1 and TRBJ2-7; 10 positions match TRBD2. The CDR3 has 15 residues. The germline gives CDR1 DFQATT, CDR2 SNEGSKA (reference sequence). V was pared by 2 bases and J by 1 base, with 5 bases of the junction left unmatched. Here the CDR3 reads CSARRLAGGSYEQYF. The CDR3 DNA reads as TGCAGTGCTAGAAGGTTAGCGGGAGGTTCCTACGAGCAGTACTTC.

This rearrangement joins TRBV5-1 to TRBJ1-1; D not certain. Trimming left V 6 bases short and J 1 base short, with 13 bases between. The V gene's germline CDR1 is SGHRS and CDR2 YFSETQ. The CDR3 consists of 14 residues. The CDR3 here is CASNDYNQNTEAFF. The CDR3, as DNA: TGCGCCAGCAATGACTACAACCAGAACACTGAAGCTTTCTTT.

The V call is TRBV7-9, the J call TRBJ2-1; 11 nucleotides match TRBD1. J gave up 6 bases and V 10 bases, and 11 bases lay outside the gene matches. From germline, CDR1 is SEHNR and CDR2 FQNEAQ (reference sequence). This CDR3 region has 15 residues. The CDR3 sequence: CATPRGQGDFNEQFF. CDR3 bases: TGTGCCACCCCTAGGGGACAGGGGGATTTCAATGAGCAGTTCTTC.

The chain has TRBV6-1 and TRBJ2-2; maybe TRBD1 (6 bases). The germline V gene encodes CDR1 MNHNS and CDR2 SASEGT. V was pared by 9 bases and J by 3 bases, with 14 bases between. This CDR3 is built from 14 residues. Written as DNA, the CDR3 is TGTGCCAGTGTAACAGGGTTGTACACCGGGGAGCTGTTTTTT. Translation: CASVTGLYTGELFF.

This clonotype was counted at least ten times. This sequence joins TRBV7-3 and TRBJ2-1; D gene unclear. Per germline, CDR1 SGHTA and CDR2 FQGTGA. The CDR3 is 15 residues long. V was cut by 5 bases and J by 2 bases, with 13 bases left in between. CDR3 nucleotide sequence: TGTGCCAGCAGCCTTGGGGTGTCGGCCTACAATGAGCAGTTCTTC. Translated, it gives CASSLGVSAYNEQFF. Looking up the rest from reference TRBV7-3 and TRBJ2-1 gives the full variable domain: GAGVSQTPSNKVTEKGKYVELRCDPISGHTALYWYRQSLGQGPEFLIYFQGTGAADDSGLPNDRFFAVRPEGSVSTLKIQRTERGDSAVYLCASSLGVSAYNEQFFGPGTRLTVL.

This clonotype was observed a few times. This sequence joins TRBV7-2 and TRBJ1-1; D is unresolved. The CDR3 sequence is 12 residues long. CDR1 and CDR2 (germline): SGHTA, FQGNSA. Trimming cost V 4 bases and J 8 bases, with 11 bases left between them. CDR3 sequence: CASSSSALEAFF. As DNA, the CDR3 is TGTGCCAGCAGCTCATCGGCGTTGGAAGCTTTCTTT.

The chain couples TRBV15 to TRBJ2-7; 8 bases are a match to TRBD1. Germline values: CDR1 LNHNV, CDR2 YYDKDF (reference sequence). After removal of 0 bases from V and 7 bases from J, the junction contained 8 bases not matched to a gene. CDR3 length: 15 amino acids. The CDR3, as DNA: TGTGCCACCAGCAGAGATCAGGGGGCGACGGGGGAGCAGTACTTC. This sequence encodes CATSRDQGATGEQYF.

This clonotype was seen a few times. This chain connects TRBV20-1 to TRBJ1-1; the D is unclear. This CDR3 has 15 residues. Looked up from germline, CDR1 is DFQATT and CDR2 is SNEGSKA (reference sequence). The ends were cut back, 1 base at V and 2 bases at J, with 14 bases in the middle. As DNA, the CDR3 is TGCAGTGCTAGAGTCAATAGGGTTTCCAACACTGAAGCTTTCTTT. This gives the protein CSARVNRVSNTEAFF.